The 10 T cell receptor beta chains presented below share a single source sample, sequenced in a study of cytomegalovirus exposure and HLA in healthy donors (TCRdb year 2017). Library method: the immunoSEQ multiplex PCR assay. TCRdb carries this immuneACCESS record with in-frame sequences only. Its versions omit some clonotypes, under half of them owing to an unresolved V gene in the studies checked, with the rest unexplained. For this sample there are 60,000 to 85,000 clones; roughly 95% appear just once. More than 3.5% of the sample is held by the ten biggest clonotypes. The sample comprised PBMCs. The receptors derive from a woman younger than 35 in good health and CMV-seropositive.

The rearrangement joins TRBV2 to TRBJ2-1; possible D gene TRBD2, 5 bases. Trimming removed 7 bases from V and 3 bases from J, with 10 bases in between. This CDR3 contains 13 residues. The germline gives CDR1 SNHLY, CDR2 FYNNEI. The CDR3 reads CASIAGGYNEQFF. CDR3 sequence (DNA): TGTGCCAGCATCGCGGGCGGCTACAATGAGCAGTTCTTC.

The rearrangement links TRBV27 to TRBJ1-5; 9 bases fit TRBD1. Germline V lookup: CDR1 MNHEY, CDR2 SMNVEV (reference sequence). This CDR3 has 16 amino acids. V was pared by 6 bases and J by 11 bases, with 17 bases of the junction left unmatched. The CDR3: CASSPRQGERGTAQHF. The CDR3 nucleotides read TGTGCCAGCAGCCCTAGACAGGGGGAAAGGGGGACGGCCCAGCATTTT.

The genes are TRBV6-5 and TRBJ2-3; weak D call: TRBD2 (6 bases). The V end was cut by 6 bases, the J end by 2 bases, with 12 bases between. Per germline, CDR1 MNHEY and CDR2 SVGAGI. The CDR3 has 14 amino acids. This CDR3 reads CASRVGGNTDTQYF. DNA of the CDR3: TGTGCCAGCAGGGTTGGGGGGAACACAGATACGCAGTATTTT.

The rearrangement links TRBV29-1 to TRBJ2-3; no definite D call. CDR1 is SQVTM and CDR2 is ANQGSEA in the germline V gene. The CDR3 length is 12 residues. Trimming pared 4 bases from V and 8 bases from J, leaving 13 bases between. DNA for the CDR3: TGCAGCGTTGTCGGTGGTATTGGTACGCAGTATTTT. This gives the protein CSVVGGIGTQYF.

The CDR3 protein is CSVATGTVGYEQYF. The CDR3 nucleotides are TGCAGCGTTGCCACCGGGACAGTCGGCTACGAGCAGTACTTC. The gene calls are TRBV29-1 and TRBJ2-7; 7 nucleotides agree with TRBD1. The CDR3 spans 14 residues. Per germline, CDR1 SQVTM and CDR2 ANQGSEA. The V segment lost 4 bases and the J segment 3 bases; nucleotides outside the gene matches: 9.

CDR3 sequence (DNA): TGTGCCAGCAGCTTAGCTATGCGACAGGGGGCGCTTGGGGCTGGGGCCAACGTCCTGACTTTC. Protein sequence: CASSLAMRQGALGAGANVLTF. This chain links TRBV7-2 with TRBJ2-6, with 10 bases that match TRBD1. CDR1 SGHTA and CDR2 FQGNSA come from the germline V gene. This CDR3 comprises 21 residues. Trimming cost V 0 bases and J 2 bases; bases outside gene matches: 13.

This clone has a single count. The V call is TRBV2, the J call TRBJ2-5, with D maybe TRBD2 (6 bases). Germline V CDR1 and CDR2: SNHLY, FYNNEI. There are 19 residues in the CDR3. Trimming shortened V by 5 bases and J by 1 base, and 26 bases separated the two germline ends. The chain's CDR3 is CASSPPREVSSNLQETQYF. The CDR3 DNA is TGTGCCAGCAGTCCTCCCAGGGAGGTTTCAAGCAACCTCCAAGAGACCCAGTACTTC.

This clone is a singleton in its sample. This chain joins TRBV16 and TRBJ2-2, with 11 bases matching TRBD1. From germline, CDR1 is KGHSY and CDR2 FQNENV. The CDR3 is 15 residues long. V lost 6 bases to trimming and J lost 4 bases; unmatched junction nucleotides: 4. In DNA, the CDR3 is TGTGCCAGCAGACCCGGACAGGGGGCCACCGGGGAGCTGTTTTTT. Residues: CASRPGQGATGELFF.

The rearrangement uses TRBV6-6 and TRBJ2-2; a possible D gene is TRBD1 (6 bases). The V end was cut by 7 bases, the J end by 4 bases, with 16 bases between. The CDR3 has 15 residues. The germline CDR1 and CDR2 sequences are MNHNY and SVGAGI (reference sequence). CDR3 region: CASKFDPGVTGELFF. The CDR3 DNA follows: TGTGCCAGCAAATTCGATCCAGGGGTCACCGGGGAGCTGTTTTTT.

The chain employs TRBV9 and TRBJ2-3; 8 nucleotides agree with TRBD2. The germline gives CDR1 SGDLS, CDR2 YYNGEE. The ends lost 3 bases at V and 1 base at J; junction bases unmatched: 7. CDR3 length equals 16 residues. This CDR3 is CASSASAGAGTDTQYF. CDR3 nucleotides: TGTGCCAGCAGCGCATCAGCGGGAGCAGGCACAGATACGCAGTATTTT.